Presented here are 24 T cell receptor beta chains from one specimen sequenced in a study of early T cells in non-severe SARS-CoV-2 infection. TCRdb ran MiXCR on the 5' RACE reads and lists one entry per CDR3 protein. The sample includes tens of thousands of distinct CDR3 sequences, approximately 15% of them seen just once. The starting material was whole blood, obtained at baseline. The source of these receptors is an adult who was a healthcare worker with PCR-confirmed SARS-CoV-2 infection or an uninfected control (not recorded which).

There are a few counts of this clonotype. This chain joins TRBV13 and TRBJ1-3; D call uncertain. The CDR3 runs 14 residues. Trimming took off 10 bases at V and 0 bases at J, with 13 bases between the two ends. The germline CDR1 and CDR2 sequences are PRHDT and FYEKMQ (reference sequence). CDR3 DNA: TGTGCCACCCTGGAGGATTTCTCTGGAAACACCATATATTTT. This sequence encodes CATLEDFSGNTIYF.

CDR3 nucleotide sequence: TGTGCCAGCAGAATTGGCAGGCCGGGCACTGAAGCTTTCTTT. It encodes CASRIGRPGTEAFF. The J gene is TRBJ1-1, the V gene TRBV28; no definite D call. The CDR3 extends over 14 amino acids. The germline gives CDR1 MDHEN, CDR2 SYDVKM. V was shortened by 6 bases and J by 4 bases, with 15 bases between the two germline ends. The whole variable domain, remainder taken from reference TRBV28 and TRBJ1-1, is DVKVTQSSRYLVKRTGEKVFLECVQDMDHENMFWYRQDPGLGLRLIYFSYDVKMKEKGDIPEGYSVSREKKERFSLILESASTNQTSMYLCASRIGRPGTEAFFGQGTRLTVV.

Only a few counts were recorded for this clonotype. The rearrangement joins TRBV19 to TRBJ2-2; TRBD1 or TRBD2 may be the D gene (6 bases each). Trimming stripped 4 bases from V and 8 bases from J, with 23 bases between. CDR1 LNHDA and CDR2 SQIVND come from the germline V gene (reference sequence). The CDR3 has 17 residues. The CDR3: CASSTVQPGGRRGELFF. The CDR3 DNA reads as TGTGCCAGTAGTACTGTCCAACCCGGGGGCCGTCGTGGGGAGCTGTTTTTT.

Many counts were recorded for this clonotype. The chain uses TRBV6-5 and TRBJ2-7; TRBD2 might be the D (5 bases). CDR3 size: 14 residues. Germline assignment: CDR1 MNHEY and CDR2 SVGAGI. With 6 bases removed from V and 7 bases from J, the gap between germline ends came to 19 bases. CDR3 coding DNA: TGTGCCAGCAGCCGAGAGGGATCAGGTCGGGAGCAGTACTTC. Amino acid sequence: CASSREGSGREQYF.

This clonotype was counted many times. The V gene is TRBV29-1, the J gene TRBJ2-1; 7 positions agree with TRBD1. Trimming took 7 bases from V and 0 from J; bases not matched to a gene: 3. The CDR3 has 13 residues. Germline-derived CDR1 and CDR2 are SQVTM and ANQGSEA. DNA for the CDR3: TGCAGCGCCAGGGGGTTCTCCTACAATGAGCAGTTCTTC. Translating gives CSARGFSYNEQFF.

In its sample, this clonotype was seen a few times. The rearrangement links TRBV20-1 to TRBJ2-2, with D possibly called TRBD1 or TRBD2 (5 bases each). The CDR3 consists of 14 residues. Trimming cost V 5 bases and J 1 base, with 11 bases left between them. Germline CDR1 reads DFQATT; CDR2 reads SNEGSKA (reference sequence). The CDR3 sequence is CSAGRDGNTGELFF. The CDR3 bases are TGCAGTGCTGGCCGGGACGGGAACACCGGGGAGCTGTTTTTT.

The sample holds a few counts of this clonotype. The V call is TRBV7-6, the J call TRBJ2-7; D is unresolved. This CDR3 comprises 12 residues. V was pared by 4 bases and J by 2 bases, with 6 bases between. Germline CDR1 and CDR2: SGHVS and FNYEAQ. CDR3 residues: CASSSNTYEQYF. The CDR3 coding sequence is TGTGCCAGCAGCTCGAACACCTACGAGCAGTACTTC. Looking up the rest from reference TRBV7-6 and TRBJ2-7 gives the full variable domain: GAGVSQSPRYKVTKRGQDVALRCDPISGHVSLYWYRQALGQGPEFLTYFNYEAQQDKSGLPNDRFSAERPEGSISTLTIQRTEQRDSAMYRCASSSNTYEQYFGPGTRLTVT.

In its sample, this clonotype was seen many times. The chain links TRBV11-2 to TRBJ2-7, with a possible D match to TRBD2 (5 bases). The germline V and J ends were trimmed by 5 bases and 4 bases, with 27 bases remaining between them. The CDR3 consists of 18 residues. Germline V gives CDR1 SGHAT, CDR2 FQNNGV. CDR3 region: CASSINFGWKREAYEQYF. The CDR3 nucleotides are TGTGCCAGCAGCATTAATTTCGGGTGGAAGAGGGAAGCGTACGAGCAGTACTTC. Drawing the rest from reference TRBV11-2 and TRBJ2-7, the complete variable domain is EAGVAQSPRYKIIEKRQSVAFWCNPISGHATLYWYQQILGQGPKLLIQFQNNGVVDDSQLPKDRFSAERLKGVDSTLKIQPAKLEDSAVYLCASSINFGWKREAYEQYFGPGTRLTVT.

The rearrangement links TRBV30 to TRBJ2-6, with D uncertain. V shed 4 bases and J shed 3 bases, with 4 bases lying between them. CDR1 GTSNPN and CDR2 SVGIG come from the germline V gene (reference sequence). There are 12 residues in the CDR3. CDR3 amino acids: CAWTSGANVLTF. The CDR3 nucleotides are TGTGCCTGGACGAGTGGGGCCAACGTCCTGACTTTC.

J is TRBJ1-1 and V is TRBV5-1; perhaps TRBD1 as D (5 bases). CDR3 length: 17 residues. Germline-derived CDR1 and CDR2 are SGHRS and YFSETQ. V was cut by 2 bases and J by 1 base, with 18 bases left in between. CDR3 sequence reads: CASSLRGLDSWNTEAFF. The CDR3 coding sequence is TGCGCCAGCAGCTTAAGGGGTCTAGACTCATGGAACACTGAAGCTTTCTTT.

In its sample, this clonotype was seen a few times. The rearrangement links TRBV7-9 to TRBJ2-5, with 12 nucleotides matching TRBD2. V dropped 4 bases and J dropped 3; count of bases not matched to a gene: 9. The CDR3 is made up of 17 amino acids. Germline CDR1 SEHNR, CDR2 FQNEAQ (reference sequence). For the CDR3, the DNA is TGTGCCAGCAGCTCGCGGACTAGCGGGATAGAGGAAGAGACCCAGTACTTC. Encoded protein: CASSSRTSGIEEETQYF.

This clonotype was seen more than once but under ten times. V gene TRBV5-1 combines with J gene TRBJ2-5; D not resolved. In germline, CDR1 is SGHRS, CDR2 YFSETQ. V was pared by 2 bases and J by 3 bases, with 23 bases between. The CDR3 has 18 amino acids. The CDR3 DNA follows: TGCGCCAGCAGCTTCGAGCCGTGGTTGGTATCCCGAGAAGAGACCCAGTACTTC. Translated, it gives CASSFEPWLVSREETQYF.

The chain has TRBV7-8 and TRBJ2-4, with 11 positions matching TRBD2. This CDR3 comprises 15 residues. With 5 bases clipped from V and 6 bases from J, the junction kept 6 bases outside the gene matches. CDR1 is SGHVS, CDR2 FQNEAQ, per germline. The CDR3 reads CASSPGLAGTNIQYF. The DNA of the CDR3 is TGTGCCAGCAGCCCTGGACTAGCGGGTACAAACATTCAGTACTTC. Full variable domain (outside the CDR3, taken from reference TRBV7-8 and TRBJ2-4): GAGVSQSPRYKVAKRGQDVALRCDPISGHVSLFWYQQALGQGPEFLTYFQNEAQLDKSGLPSDRFFAERPEGSVSTLKIQRTQQEDSAVYLCASSPGLAGTNIQYFGAGTRLSVL.

The chain joins TRBV7-9 to TRBJ2-1; D might be TRBD2 (6 bases). Germline loops: CDR1 SEHNR, CDR2 FQNEAQ (reference sequence). V shed 5 bases and J shed 10 bases, with 12 bases lying between them. The CDR3 is 12 residues long. The CDR3 loop reads CASSLSAGEQFF. In nucleotides, the CDR3 is TGTGCCAGCAGCCTCTCTGCGGGAGAGCAGTTCTTC.

The chain combines TRBV5-5 with TRBJ1-6, with TRBD1 identical over 9 bases. Germline values: CDR1 SGHKS, CDR2 YYEKEE (reference sequence). The CDR3 extends over 14 amino acids. The ends lost 3 bases at V and 10 bases at J; junction bases unmatched: 5. DNA of the CDR3: TGTGCCAGCAGCTCCGACAGGGGGGAATCACCCCTCCACTTT. Encoded protein: CASSSDRGESPLHF.

The chain has TRBV20-1 and TRBJ2-1, with 14 bases identical to TRBD2. The V gene end was trimmed by 2 bases and the J gene end by 4 bases; junction bases not matched to a gene: 13. This CDR3 is built from 19 residues. CDR1 DFQATT and CDR2 SNEGSKA come from the germline V gene (reference sequence). The CDR3 bases are TGCAGTGCTAGATCGGCGACTAGCGGGAGGGCCACCCTATACAATGAGCAGTTCTTC. This translates into CSARSATSGRATLYNEQFF.

This clonotype was observed a few times. The chain has TRBV11-1 and TRBJ2-7; TRBD2 is a possible D gene (6 bases). Germline V gene data show CDR1 as SGHAT and CDR2 as FQDESV (reference sequence). The CDR3 runs 14 residues. The V end lost 2 bases, the J end lost 6 bases, and 14 bases lay between the germline ends. Here the CDR3 DNA reads TGTGCCAGCAGCTTATACGGGAGAGCGGGCGAGCAGTACTTC. Amino acid sequence: CASSLYGRAGEQYF.

This clonotype came up a few times. The chain couples TRBV18 to TRBJ1-4, with 7 positions matching TRBD1. The CDR3 runs to 14 residues. From germline, CDR1 is KGHSH and CDR2 LQKENI. The trim removed 2 bases at V and 8 bases at J, leaving 5 bases unmatched. CDR3 loop: CASSPDRDSEKLFF. The CDR3 bases are TGTGCCAGCTCACCAGATAGGGACAGCGAAAAACTGTTTTTT.

The genes are TRBV29-1 and TRBJ1-2; D not resolved. Germline assignment: CDR1 SQVTM and CDR2 ANQGSEA. The CDR3 runs 10 residues. The V and J ends lost 5 bases and 7 bases respectively, with 8 bases between them. DNA of the CDR3: TGCAGCGTTAGCAGTGGTGGCTACACCTTC. Its translation is CSVSSGGYTF.

The chain joins TRBV4-2 to TRBJ1-1; D unresolved. The CDR3 loop spans 15 amino acids. Per the germline V gene, CDR1 is LGHNA and CDR2 is YNFKEQ. V was trimmed by 4 bases and J by 0 bases, leaving 12 bases between them. The CDR3 region is CASSRTGVLNTEAFF. CDR3 in DNA: TGTGCCAGCAGCCGAACGGGTGTCTTGAACACTGAAGCTTTCTTT.

This clonotype has a count of ten or more. The chain carries TRBV6-2 or TRBV6-3 and TRBJ2-1; D is ambiguous. The CDR3 length is 12 residues. V lost 5 bases to trimming and J lost 3 bases, with 5 bases between them. In germline, CDR1 is MNHEY, CDR2 SVGEGT. The CDR3 reads CASSTDYNEQFF. The CDR3 DNA is TGTGCCAGCAGTACGGACTACAATGAGCAGTTCTTC.

The rearrangement joins TRBV7-8 to TRBJ1-6; D is unclear. Trimming took 4 bases from V and 4 from J, leaving 8 bases between them. Germline V gene sequence: CDR1 SGHVS, CDR2 FQNEAQ. The CDR3 is 14 amino acids. This CDR3 is CASSSETYNSPLHF. CDR3 DNA sequence: TGTGCCAGCAGCTCCGAGACGTATAATTCACCCCTCCACTTT.

In this sample, this clonotype turned up many times. This CDR3 is CSARTSTNEKLFF. The CDR3 DNA follows: TGCAGTGCTCGGACATCAACTAATGAAAAACTGTTTTTT. The chain couples TRBV20-1 to TRBJ1-4; perhaps TRBD1 as D (5 bases). CDR3 length equals 13 residues. Germline CDR1 DFQATT, CDR2 SNEGSKA (reference sequence). V shed 5 bases and J shed 0 bases, with 7 bases lying between them.

The gene calls are TRBV12-3 or TRBV12-4 and TRBJ2-2; the match to TRBD2 covers 9 bases. The junction had 4 bases not matched to a gene; V was cut back by 5 bases and J by 3 bases. The CDR3 sequence is 15 residues long. The CDR3 DNA is TGTGCCAGCAGTCCGGTAGCGGGAGACACCGGGGAGCTGTTTTTT. Amino acids: CASSPVAGDTGELFF.